These 3 T cell receptor beta chains share one sample of origin, sequenced in a study of T cell clones after liver transplantation. Only in-frame clones appear in the TCRdb table, and some are missing; sequencing was by immunoSEQ multiplex PCR. The sample consists of around 71,000 clones, roughly 80% of them appearing once. The sequences come from CD4+ T cells from blood, collected 12 months after liver transplant. The receptor source for this set is a human patient who received a liver transplant. Some T cells may arise from the graft donor.

The chain combines TRBV11-1 with TRBJ2-4; D not certain. The CDR3 runs to 12 residues. With 5 bases removed from V and 6 bases from J, the gap between germline ends came to 8 bases. Per the germline V gene, CDR1 is SGHAT and CDR2 is FQDESV (reference sequence). In DNA, the CDR3 is TGTGCCAGCAGCCCAACACGAAACATTCAGTACTTC. It is translated as CASSPTRNIQYF. The whole variable domain, filled in from reference TRBV11-1 and TRBJ2-4, reads EAEVAQSPRYKITEKSQAVAFWCDPISGHATLYWYRQILGQGPELLVQFQDESVVDDSQLPKDRFSAERLKGVDSTLKIQPAELGDSAMYLCASSPTRNIQYFGAGTRLSVL.

The chain is built from TRBV29-1 and TRBJ2-3; D is undetermined. Germline values: CDR1 SQVTM, CDR2 ANQGSEA. CDR3 length: 13 residues. Trimming removed 3 bases at V and 1 base at J, with 8 bases between. This chain's CDR3 is CSVDDGGTDTQYF. DNA of the CDR3: TGCAGCGTTGATGACGGAGGCACAGATACGCAGTATTTT.

The chain carries TRBV5-8 and TRBJ2-2; D ambiguous. Germline V CDR1 and CDR2: SGHTS, YDEGEE. The V end was cut by 0 bases, the J end by 2 bases, with 11 bases between. The CDR3 sequence is 16 residues long. CDR3 sequence (DNA): TGTGCCAGCAGCTTGGCGCTCGCAATTAACACCGGGGAGCTGTTTTTT. Translating gives CASSLALAINTGELFF.